Shown below are 30 T cell receptor beta chains from a single sample sequenced in a study of shared clonotypes between healthy human individuals (dated by TCRdb to 2020 to 2021). Libraries were prepared through the immunoSEQ multiplex PCR assay. TCRdb provides this immuneACCESS table in a form limited to in-frame rearrangements. Some clones are lacking; in checked studies, under half of them reflect an unresolved V gene, and why the rest are absent is not known. This sample has some 790,000 clones in its table, and roughly two thirds of those were observed once. The top ten hold about 1.7% of the sample. The sequencing input was memory CD4+ T cells sorted from blood. In the paper's terms, the cell subset or site label means: CD45RA-negative fraction. Receptors were obtained from a woman under 40 in good health.

This clone was counted a few times. J is TRBJ2-2 and V is TRBV11-3, with 7 bases identical to TRBD2. This CDR3 is built from 18 residues. With 0 bases clipped from V and 1 base from J, the junction kept 8 bases outside the gene matches. Germline loops: CDR1 SGHNT, CDR2 YENEEA. The DNA of the CDR3 is TGTGCCAGCAGCTTAGATGGGCTAGCGGACAAGAACACCGGGGAGCTGTTTTTT. Translated, it gives CASSLDGLADKNTGELFF.

This clone was detected a few times. The chain links TRBV2 to TRBJ1-5; no firm D call. The CDR3 runs to 13 residues. Germline V lookup: CDR1 SNHLY, CDR2 FYNNEI. Trimming stripped 11 bases from V and 3 bases from J, with 14 bases between. The chain's CDR3 is CAGKKGSNQPQHF. The CDR3 DNA reads TGTGCCGGAAAAAAGGGTTCCAATCAGCCCCAGCATTTT.

With regard to this clone: Different DNA sequences within this sample yield the same CDR3. This rearrangement joins TRBV28 to TRBJ2-1; 11 nucleotides align to TRBD2. The germline CDR1 and CDR2 sequences are MDHEN and SYDVKM. Trimming cost V 2 bases and J 6 bases; bases outside gene matches: 3. The CDR3 covers 15 residues. The CDR3 nucleotides read TGTGCCAGCAGTTTAGGCCTAGCGGGGGGCAATGAGCAGTTCTTC. Protein product: CASSLGLAGGNEQFF.

This clone was seen a few times. The chain links TRBV28 to TRBJ1-5; D not resolved. The germline V gene encodes CDR1 MDHEN and CDR2 SYDVKM. The CDR3 runs to 13 residues. V was clipped by 4 bases and J by 8 bases, with 12 bases between them. The CDR3 protein is CASSWGFSEPQHF. The CDR3 DNA is TGTGCCAGCAGTTGGGGATTTTCGGAGCCCCAGCATTTT.

J is TRBJ2-6 and V is TRBV30, with D hard to call. Trimming took off 0 bases at V and 3 bases at J, with 9 bases between the two ends. Per the germline V gene, CDR1 is GTSNPN and CDR2 is SVGIG (reference sequence). There are 15 residues in the CDR3. CDR3 DNA: TGTGCCTGGAGTGTAGGCCGGGTTGGGGCCAACGTCCTGACTTTC. Translation: CAWSVGRVGANVLTF.

V is TRBV10-3 and J is TRBJ2-2; a possible D gene is TRBD2 (5 bases). There are 14 residues in the CDR3. Germline CDR1 and CDR2: ENHRY and SYGVKD. V gave up 6 bases and J gave up 1 base, with 9 bases separating them. Here the CDR3 DNA reads TGTGCCATCAGACAACTAGAGAACACCGGGGAGCTGTTTTTT. Protein product: CAIRQLENTGELFF.

V is TRBV11-2 and J is TRBJ2-2; TRBD1 is a possible D gene (6 bases). Germline V CDR1 and CDR2: SGHAT, FQNNGV. Trimming stripped 3 bases from V and 6 bases from J, with 11 bases between. CDR3 size: 14 residues. The CDR3 coding sequence is TGTGCCAGCAGCTTTGTCAGGGGTTCCGGGGAGCTGTTTTTT. It codes for CASSFVRGSGELFF.

This clone came up a few times. The chain joins TRBV7-2 to TRBJ2-2; D is undetermined. V was clipped by 3 bases and J by 8 bases, with 7 bases between them. Germline-derived CDR1 and CDR2 are SGHTA and FQGNSA. The CDR3 consists of 12 residues. The CDR3 is CASSLFGGELFF. CDR3 coding DNA: TGTGCCAGCAGCTTGTTTGGAGGGGAGCTGTTTTTT.

The chain employs TRBV11-2 and TRBJ2-3; tentatively, D is TRBD2 (6 bases). Per germline, CDR1 SGHAT and CDR2 FQNNGV. This CDR3 is 15 amino acids long. Trimming stripped 5 bases from V and 0 bases from J, with 12 bases between. The CDR3 is CASSQTRGSTDTQYF. CDR3 nucleotides: TGTGCCAGCAGCCAGACTAGAGGGAGCACAGATACGCAGTATTTT.

The chain carries TRBV5-6 and TRBJ2-4; the D gene could be TRBD1 or TRBD2 (5 bases each). CDR1 and CDR2 (germline): SGHDT, YYEEEE. The germline V and J ends were trimmed by 0 bases and 5 bases, with 9 bases remaining between them. The CDR3 spans 14 residues. CDR3 DNA sequence: TGTGCCAGCAGCTTGGGAGGGGTCCAAAACATTCAGTACTTC. Translated: CASSLGGVQNIQYF. Complete variable domain (other parts from reference TRBV5-6 and TRBJ2-4): DAGVTQSPTHLIKTRGQQVTLRCSPKSGHDTVSWYQQALGQGPQFIFQYYEEEERQRGNFPDRFSGHQFPNYSSELNVNALLLGDSALYLCASSLGGVQNIQYFGAGTRLSVL.

The V gene is TRBV28, the J gene TRBJ1-2; a weak D match, TRBD1 (5 bases). V was clipped by 2 bases and J by 4 bases, with 14 bases between them. Germline V gene lookup returns CDR1 MDHEN and CDR2 SYDVKM. The CDR3 consists of 15 residues. Here the CDR3 reads CASSLVGTVVYGYTF. The CDR3 DNA sequence: TGTGCCAGCAGTTTAGTGGGGACGGTGGTCTATGGCTACACCTTC.

The rearrangement links TRBV28 to TRBJ2-7; no clear D. Germline V gives CDR1 MDHEN, CDR2 SYDVKM. Trimming removed 5 bases from V and 6 bases from J, with 17 bases in between. The CDR3 spans 14 residues. This CDR3 reads CASSTFPSVGEQYF. CDR3 coding DNA: TGTGCCAGCAGTACATTCCCCTCGGTAGGCGAGCAGTACTTC.

On this clone itself: Only one base separates this from a far larger clonotype, so it likely reflects a read error. CDR3 in DNA: TGCGCCAGCAGCCAAGAGGGGACACCGAGCACAGATACGCAGTATTTT. Its protein is CASSQEGTPSTDTQYF. V usage is TRBV4-1 and J usage is TRBJ2-3, with a weak D call TRBD1 (6 bases). The CDR3 extends over 16 amino acids. CDR1 and CDR2 (germline): MGHRA, YSYEKL. Trimming removed 0 bases from V and 0 bases from J, with 10 bases in between.

The chain combines TRBV5-1 with TRBJ2-3; 13 positions agree with TRBD2. CDR3 length equals 16 residues. V dropped 4 bases and J dropped 8; count of bases not matched to a gene: 10. CDR1 SGHRS and CDR2 YFSETQ come from the germline V gene. Here the CDR3 DNA reads TGCGCCAGCAGCCGGACTAGCGGGAGCACAACCGTTACGCAGTATTTT. Translated, it gives CASSRTSGSTTVTQYF.

This clone was recorded only once. The J gene is TRBJ2-2, the V gene TRBV7-3, with unresolved D. The CDR3 runs to 15 residues. Germline-derived CDR1 and CDR2 are SGHTA and FQGTGA. V was cut by 5 bases and J by 2 bases, with 12 bases left in between. The DNA of the CDR3 is TGTGCCAGCAGCCCGACTCCCTTAAACACCGGGGAGCTGTTTTTT. This encodes CASSPTPLNTGELFF.

The chain employs TRBV27 and TRBJ2-5; D possibly corresponds to TRBD2 (5 bases). Germline V gene lookup returns CDR1 MNHEY and CDR2 SMNVEV (reference sequence). Between the trimmed V and J ends, which lost 0 bases and 5 bases, there was a span of 13 bases. The CDR3 length is 15 residues. The CDR3 DNA reads TGTGCCAGCAGTTTATCCGCCCTGCGGGTGGAGACCCAGTACTTC. It yields the protein CASSLSALRVETQYF.

This sequence joins TRBV28 and TRBJ1-1; a possible D gene is TRBD1 (6 bases). Trimming stripped 4 bases from V and 1 base from J, with 16 bases between. Germline V gene data show CDR1 as MDHEN and CDR2 as SYDVKM. The CDR3 is made up of 16 amino acids. In DNA, the CDR3 is TGTGCCAGCAGTTCTCCCACAGGGTATGGGAACACTGAAGCTTTCTTT. Translated: CASSSPTGYGNTEAFF.

This clone was counted only a few times. The chain combines TRBV10-3 with TRBJ2-5; D not resolved. The CDR3 has 13 residues. CDR1 and CDR2 (germline): ENHRY, SYGVKD. The V gene lost 1 base and the J gene lost 2 bases, with 5 bases spanning the gap. The CDR3 spells CAISEFGQETQYF. Written as DNA, the CDR3 is TGTGCCATCAGTGAGTTTGGACAAGAGACCCAGTACTTC.

The chain joins TRBV7-9 to TRBJ1-1; D not resolved. Trimming took 6 bases from V and 8 from J, leaving 13 bases between them. The length of the CDR3 is 12 residues. Germline V gives CDR1 SEHNR, CDR2 FQNEAQ (reference sequence). In DNA, the CDR3 is TGTGCCAGCAGAAAGGCGACGGTGGAAGCTTTCTTT. It translates to CASRKATVEAFF.

The rearrangement uses TRBV5-1 and TRBJ2-7; D is ambiguous. Germline values: CDR1 SGHRS, CDR2 YFSETQ. CDR3 length: 15 amino acids. Deletions cut 3 bases from V and 2 bases from J, with 15 bases between. The CDR3 loop reads CASSSAGTDPYEQYF. The CDR3 DNA is TGCGCCAGCAGCTCAGCAGGCACAGACCCCTACGAGCAGTACTTC.

The gene calls are TRBV19 and TRBJ2-3; 8 nucleotides match TRBD2. V was pared by 6 bases and J by 2 bases, with 4 bases of the junction left unmatched. This CDR3 has 14 residues. Looked up from germline, CDR1 is LNHDA and CDR2 is SQIVND (reference sequence). CDR3 region: CASSGLASTDTQYF. The CDR3 bases are TGTGCCAGTAGCGGACTAGCCTCCACAGATACGCAGTATTTT. Filled out from reference TRBV19 and TRBJ2-3, the complete variable domain reads DGGITQSPKYLFRKEGQNVTLSCEQNLNHDAMYWYRQDPGQGLRLIYYSQIVNDFQKGDIAEGYSVSREKKESFPLTVTSAQKNPTAFYLCASSGLASTDTQYFGPGTRLTVL.

The rearrangement joins TRBV6-1 to TRBJ1-3; D uncertain. From germline, CDR1 is MNHNS and CDR2 SASEGT. This CDR3 has 15 residues. V was cut by 3 bases and J by 0 bases, with 9 bases left in between. CDR3 loop: CASSDVRISGNTIYF. CDR3 coding DNA: TGTGCCAGCAGTGACGTCAGGATCTCTGGAAACACCATATATTTT.

The V call is TRBV19, the J call TRBJ2-3; D is possibly TRBD1 or TRBD2 (5 bases each). Germline CDR1 LNHDA, CDR2 SQIVND (reference sequence). Trimming removed 10 bases at V and 2 bases at J, with 16 bases between. The CDR3 consists of 14 residues. The CDR3 DNA reads as TGTGCCACCCAGTCTCCTGGGACCACAGATACGCAGTATTTT. Encoded protein: CATQSPGTTDTQYF.

This sequence joins TRBV7-3 and TRBJ2-1; TRBD2 aligns across 11 bases. Germline V CDR1 and CDR2: SGHTA, FQGTGA. The V segment lost 5 bases and the J segment 8 bases; nucleotides outside the gene matches: 8. The CDR3 loop spans 15 amino acids. This CDR3 is CASSQGLAGGDEQFF. DNA for the CDR3: TGTGCCAGCAGCCAAGGACTAGCGGGCGGGGATGAGCAGTTCTTC.

The genes are TRBV29-1 and TRBJ2-5, with D uncertain. The CDR3 loop spans 13 amino acids. Trimming took off 3 bases at V and 7 bases at J, with 15 bases between the two ends. Germline assignment: CDR1 SQVTM and CDR2 ANQGSEA. CDR3 region: CSVDRVSPGTQYF. The CDR3 coding sequence is TGCAGCGTTGACAGAGTTTCACCGGGGACCCAGTACTTC.

The chain recombines TRBV18 with TRBJ2-1; D is perhaps TRBD1 (5 bases). Per the germline V gene, CDR1 is KGHSH and CDR2 is LQKENI. Trimming pared 1 base from V and 7 bases from J, leaving 8 bases between. This CDR3 region has 13 residues. CDR3 in amino acids: CASSPQGMNEQFF. The CDR3 bases are TGTGCCAGCTCACCACAGGGGATGAATGAGCAGTTCTTC.

This chain connects TRBV28 to TRBJ2-3; 11 bases line up with TRBD1. J lost 6 bases, V lost 5 bases, and 10 bases had no gene match. The CDR3 has 16 residues. Germline V gene lookup returns CDR1 MDHEN and CDR2 SYDVKM. The CDR3 sequence: CASSDHRTGGKDTQYF. The CDR3 nucleotides are TGTGCCAGCAGTGACCATCGGACAGGGGGCAAGGATACGCAGTATTTT.

The rearrangement links TRBV4-1 to TRBJ2-5; 7 bases match TRBD2. Germline lookup yields CDR1 MGHRA and CDR2 YSYEKL. This CDR3 region has 16 residues. With 1 base clipped from V and 2 bases from J, the junction kept 7 bases outside the gene matches. The CDR3 spells CASSQGGLAVQETQYF. The CDR3 nucleotides are TGCGCCAGCAGCCAAGGAGGGCTAGCGGTTCAAGAGACCCAGTACTTC.

V and J are TRBV19 and TRBJ2-2, with 10 bases aligning to TRBD1. Germline values: CDR1 LNHDA, CDR2 SQIVND (reference sequence). The CDR3 spans 15 residues. The trim removed 6 bases at V and 5 bases at J, leaving 6 bases unmatched. The CDR3 nucleotides are TGTGCCAGTAGGTCCGGGACAGGGGATACCGGGGAGCTGTTTTTT. This gives the protein CASRSGTGDTGELFF.

The chain is built from TRBV19 and TRBJ2-7, with D perhaps matching TRBD1 or TRBD2 (5 bases each). Between the trimmed V and J ends, which lost 10 bases and 0 bases, there was a span of 19 bases. Per germline, CDR1 LNHDA and CDR2 SQIVND (reference sequence). This CDR3 has 15 amino acids. The CDR3 here is CATSSALGTSYEQYF. The DNA of the CDR3 is TGTGCCACCTCTTCGGCTTTAGGGACCTCCTACGAGCAGTACTTC.